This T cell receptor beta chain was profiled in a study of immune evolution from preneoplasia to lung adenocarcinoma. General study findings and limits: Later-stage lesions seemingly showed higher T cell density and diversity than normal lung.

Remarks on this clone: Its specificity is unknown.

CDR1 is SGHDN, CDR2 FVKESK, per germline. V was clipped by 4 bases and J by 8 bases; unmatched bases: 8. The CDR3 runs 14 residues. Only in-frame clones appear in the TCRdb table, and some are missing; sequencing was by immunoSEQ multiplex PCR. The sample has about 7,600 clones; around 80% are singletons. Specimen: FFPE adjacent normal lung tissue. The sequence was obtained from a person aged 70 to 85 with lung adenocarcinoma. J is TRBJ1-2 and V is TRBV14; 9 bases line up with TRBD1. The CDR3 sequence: CASSRDRVGGGYTF. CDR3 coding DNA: TGTGCCAGCAGCCGGGACAGGGTAGGAGGAGGCTACACCTTC. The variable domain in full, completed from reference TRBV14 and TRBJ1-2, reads EAGVTQFPSHSVIEKGQTVTLRCDPISGHDNLYWYRRVMGKEIKFLLHFVKESKQDESGMPNNRFLAERTGGTYSTLKVQPAELEDSGVYFCASSRDRVGGGYTFGSGTRLTVV.